The 9 T cell receptor beta chains below were found in one sample sequenced in a study of shared clonotypes between healthy human individuals (dated by TCRdb to 2018 to 2020). Library method: the immunoSEQ multiplex PCR assay. This is the immuneACCESS table as TCRdb keeps it, with only in-frame sequences that have V and J called. A part of the clones is gone; compared with another copy, unresolved V genes explain less than half, and the rest is unexplained. The sample table records some 2,500,000 clones; 92% of these occur just once. Around 0.35% of the sample belongs to the ten largest clones. The sequencing input was naive CD4+ T cells from PBMCs. The cell subset or site label of this sample denotes: CD45RA+ positively selected. All receptors come from a man younger than 35 in good health. Some clones in this sample may be carry-over from other donors' samples.

The rearrangement uses TRBV30 and TRBJ1-1; D remains unclear. Germline values: CDR1 GTSNPN, CDR2 SVGIG (reference sequence). The V and J ends lost 4 bases and 1 base respectively, with 22 bases between them. This CDR3 contains 17 residues. The CDR3 loop is CAWTRGRLNLENTEAFF. The CDR3 region has the DNA TGTGCCTGGACTAGAGGGAGGTTGAATCTAGAGAACACTGAAGCTTTCTTT.

A few counts support this clone. V and J are TRBV2 and TRBJ1-1, with D possibly being TRBD1 (5 bases). Germline CDR1 reads SNHLY; CDR2 reads FYNNEI. This CDR3 region has 16 residues. V dropped 2 bases and J dropped 1 base, with 14 bases sitting between them. CDR3 coding DNA: TGTGCCAGCAGTGAACGGGGCAGGGAGGCGAACACTGAAGCTTTCTTT. Its protein is CASSERGREANTEAFF.

The chain is built from TRBV18 and TRBJ2-2; tentatively, D is TRBD2 (5 bases). Germline CDR1 KGHSH, CDR2 LQKENI. This CDR3 comprises 15 residues. The V end was cut by 3 bases, the J end by 2 bases, with 10 bases between. The CDR3 nucleotides read TGTGCCAGCTCACCCGGGATAACCAACACCGGGGAGCTGTTTTTT. It encodes CASSPGITNTGELFF.

The chain links TRBV5-1 to TRBJ2-5; TRBD2 matches at 7 bases. V was pared by 4 bases and J by 5 bases, with 5 bases of the junction left unmatched. This CDR3 spans 13 amino acids. Germline values: CDR1 SGHRS, CDR2 YFSETQ. The CDR3 DNA sequence: TGCGCCAGCAGCCGGACTAGTGTCGAGACCCAGTACTTC. This gives the protein CASSRTSVETQYF.

Here the CDR3 reads CASSPMAGELFF. Written as DNA, the CDR3 is TGTGCCAGCTCACCAATGGCCGGGGAGCTGTTTTTT. The chain has TRBV18 and TRBJ2-2; D unclear. The CDR3 is made up of 12 amino acids. Germline CDR1 and CDR2: KGHSH and LQKENI. Trimming removed 2 bases at V and 6 bases at J, with 4 bases between.

This clone was seen a few times. The chain joins TRBV18 to TRBJ2-5; D call uncertain. This CDR3 region has 13 residues. From germline, CDR1 is KGHSH and CDR2 LQKENI. Trimming took off 6 bases at V and 5 bases at J, with 13 bases between the two ends. Here the CDR3 reads CASSNPVGETQYF. CDR3 bases: TGTGCCAGCTCCAACCCTGTGGGGGAGACCCAGTACTTC.

This clone was counted a single time. The chain is built from TRBV5-4 and TRBJ2-5, with no clear D. Germline CDR1 reads SGHNT; CDR2 reads YYREEE (reference sequence). V was trimmed by 4 bases and J by 2 bases, leaving 15 bases between them. The length of the CDR3 is 15 residues. CDR3 protein: CASSGASRLQETQYF. CDR3 in DNA: TGTGCCAGCAGCGGAGCTTCTCGACTGCAAGAGACCCAGTACTTC.

In regard to this clone: Other DNA sequences in this sample translate to the same CDR3. This chain links TRBV9 with TRBJ2-1, with 7 bases identical to TRBD2. The CDR3 has 15 amino acids. The V segment lost 3 bases and the J segment 4 bases; nucleotides outside the gene matches: 7. Looked up from germline, CDR1 is SGDLS and CDR2 is YYNGEE. This CDR3 is CASSARGGSYNEQFF. CDR3 nucleotides: TGTGCCAGCAGCGCGAGAGGCGGGAGTTACAATGAGCAGTTCTTC.

This rearrangement joins TRBV30 to TRBJ1-3; D is uncertain. Germline V gene lookup returns CDR1 GTSNPN and CDR2 SVGIG (reference sequence). This CDR3 region has 15 residues. Trimming stripped 0 bases from V and 0 bases from J, with 9 bases between. This CDR3 reads CAWSVGLNSGNTIYF. CDR3 nucleotide sequence: TGTGCCTGGAGTGTTGGGCTGAACTCTGGAAACACCATATATTTT.